Below are 28 T cell receptor beta chains sequenced from a single sample in a study of regulatory T cells in long-lasting Graves disease. Construction of TCR beta libraries relied on iRepertoire HTBI primers and on Arm-PCR targeting CDR3 regions. One entry per CDR3 protein, called by TCRdb with MiXCR from the multiplex PCR reads. The table lists hundreds of thousands of distinct CDR3 sequences, 13% of them singletons. The time point was: newly diagnosed GD, antithyroid drugs for less than 3 months. Scientists built the TCR library using RNA that was extracted from PBMCs. The same data also contributed to another study, on T cells in Graves' hyperthyroidism and ophthalmopathy.

The source was peripheral blood mononuclear cells (PBMCs), collected at new diagnosis, from a patient treated with antithyroid drugs. These receptors were collected from a man aged 25 to 40 with Graves disease.

This clonotype was seen a few times. The V and J genes are TRBV12-3 or TRBV12-4 and TRBJ1-4; D is unresolved. This CDR3 has 14 residues. The V end lost 10 bases, the J end lost 0 bases, and 12 bases lay between the germline ends. CDR3 sequence reads: CATAWGATNEKLFF. Here the CDR3 DNA reads TGTGCCACCGCTTGGGGTGCAACTAATGAAAAACTGTTTTTT.

This clonotype appeared many times. J is TRBJ2-5 and V is TRBV6-1, with 7 bases aligning to TRBD2. Per germline, CDR1 MNHNS and CDR2 SASEGT. V trimming: 5 bases; J trimming: 4 bases; junction bases outside the gene matches: 13. This CDR3 has 16 residues. The CDR3 is CASSPSGGGGGETQYF. The CDR3 DNA follows: TGTGCCAGCAGTCCGTCCGGGGGTGGCGGGGGAGAGACCCAGTACTTC.

This clonotype appeared many times. The V gene is TRBV10-3, the J gene TRBJ2-7, with D perhaps matching TRBD1 (6 bases). Germline values: CDR1 ENHRY, CDR2 SYGVKD. This CDR3 has 13 residues. The ends were cut back, 10 bases at V and 5 bases at J, with 18 bases in the middle. The CDR3 here is CATWAQGLHEQYF. The DNA of the CDR3 is TGTGCCACCTGGGCACAGGGCCTCCACGAGCAGTACTTC.

This clonotype has ten or more counts. The chain recombines TRBV15 with TRBJ2-4, with D possibly matching TRBD1 (5 bases). The CDR3 runs to 13 residues. The germline gives CDR1 LNHNV, CDR2 YYDKDF (reference sequence). Trimming left V 3 bases short and J 7 bases short, with 10 bases between. This CDR3 is CATSSRVDNIQYF. The CDR3 region has the DNA TGTGCCACCAGCAGCAGGGTCGACAACATTCAGTACTTC.

This clonotype was picked up many times. The chain carries TRBV11-2 and TRBJ2-3; D ambiguous. CDR1 SGHAT and CDR2 FQNNGV come from the germline V gene. With 2 bases removed from V and 2 bases from J, the gap between germline ends came to 2 bases. The CDR3 runs 12 residues. CDR3 residues: CASSLNTDTQYF. The CDR3 region has the DNA TGTGCCAGCAGCTTAAACACAGATACGCAGTATTTT.

The table lists this clonotype with many counts. This sequence joins TRBV10-3 and TRBJ2-3, with TRBD1 matching 11 bases. This CDR3 has 15 residues. Germline CDR1 reads ENHRY; CDR2 reads SYGVKD. The V gene end was trimmed by 7 bases and the J gene end by 3 bases; junction bases not matched to a gene: 6. For the CDR3, the DNA is TGTGCCATCATCGGACAGGGGGCAGGTACAGATACGCAGTATTTT. It codes for CAIIGQGAGTDTQYF.

V is TRBV29-1 and J is TRBJ2-5; 11 bases line up with TRBD1. V shed 5 bases, J shed 4 bases, and the junction held 9 bases outside the gene matches. Germline assignment: CDR1 SQVTM and CDR2 ANQGSEA. This CDR3 region has 15 residues. The CDR3 sequence is CSVPGTGGAVETQYF. CDR3 nucleotide sequence: TGCAGCGTTCCCGGGACAGGGGGTGCTGTAGAGACCCAGTACTTC.

Regarding this clonotype: This could be a read error, since a much larger clone is one nucleotide away. The rearrangement joins TRBV2 to TRBJ2-7; TRBD2 matches 8 bases. This CDR3 has 14 amino acids. Germline-derived CDR1 and CDR2 are SNHLY and FYNNEI. This CDR3 reads CAGSETSAFGEQYF. CDR3 nucleotide sequence: TGTGCCGGCAGTGAGACTAGCGCCTTTGGTGAGCAGTACTTC.

V is TRBV18 and J is TRBJ2-1, with 13 bases matching TRBD2. This CDR3 contains 16 residues. V trimming: 3 bases; J trimming: 7 bases; junction bases outside the gene matches: 6. CDR1 is KGHSH and CDR2 is LQKENI in the germline V gene. The CDR3 DNA reads as TGTGCCAGCTCACCCCCCGGGACTAGCGGGGCGAATGAGCAGTTCTTC. It yields the protein CASSPPGTSGANEQFF. The entire variable domain, with the rest obtained from reference TRBV18 and TRBJ2-1, is as follows: NAGVMQNPRHLVRRRGQEARLRCSPMKGHSHVYWYRQLPEEGLKFMVYLQKENIIDESGMPKERFSAEFPKEGPSILRIQQVVRGDSAAYFCASSPPGTSGANEQFFGPGTRLTVL.

This clonotype was found a few times. The gene calls are TRBV9 and TRBJ2-7, with D possibly being TRBD2 (5 bases). CDR1 SGDLS and CDR2 YYNGEE come from the germline V gene. This CDR3 has 15 residues. V dropped 0 bases and J dropped 6 bases, with 16 bases sitting between them. The CDR3 reads CASSVASGFPGEQYF. DNA of the CDR3: TGTGCCAGCAGCGTAGCGTCGGGGTTTCCGGGCGAGCAGTACTTC.

This chain's CDR3 is CAISEGMEGYTF. DNA for the CDR3: TGTGCCATCAGTGAAGGGATGGAGGGCTACACCTTC. The rearrangement joins TRBV10-3 to TRBJ1-2; D is unresolved. Germline CDR1 is ENHRY and CDR2 is SYGVKD. The CDR3 runs to 12 residues. The germline V and J ends were trimmed by 3 bases and 8 bases, with 10 bases remaining between them.

This clonotype came up a few times. This chain connects TRBV3-1 to TRBJ2-5; D unresolved. The CDR3 length is 13 residues. Per the germline V gene, CDR1 is LGHDT and CDR2 is YNNKEL (reference sequence). V was cut by 3 bases and J by 5 bases, with 10 bases left in between. DNA of the CDR3: TGTGCCAGCAGCCACGGATCTATTGAGACCCAGTACTTC. Its protein product is CASSHGSIETQYF.

This clonotype was counted many times. The chain uses TRBV10-2 and TRBJ2-3; perhaps TRBD1 as D (5 bases). CDR3 length: 15 residues. Trimming cost V 8 bases and J 4 bases, with 19 bases left between them. Germline V gene lookup returns CDR1 WSHSY and CDR2 SAAADI. The CDR3 DNA reads TGCGCCAGCTGCTCCGGACAAAGCCCAGCAGATACGCAGTATTTT. Translation gives CASCSGQSPADTQYF.

Only a few counts were recorded for this clonotype. A much larger clone differs from this one at a single base, so this may be a read error. The chain uses TRBV10-3 and TRBJ2-7; D may be TRBD2 (5 bases). Germline CDR1 is ENHRY and CDR2 is SYGVKD. CDR3 length: 11 residues. The CDR3 is CASGPSYEQCF. The CDR3 nucleotides read TGTGCCAGCGGGCCCTCCTACGAGCAGTGCTTC.

This clonotype was detected only a few times. The chain uses TRBV11-3 and TRBJ2-2; D unclear. The CDR3 sequence is 16 residues long. V lost 1 base and J 0 bases, leaving 9 bases between the germline ends. Per the germline V gene, CDR1 is SGHNT and CDR2 is YENEEA. CDR3 region: CASSLGRHPNTGELFF. As DNA, the CDR3 is TGTGCCAGCAGCTTAGGGCGACATCCGAACACCGGGGAGCTGTTTTTT.

The rearrangement uses TRBV29-1 and TRBJ2-7; 11 bases are a match to TRBD2. The V gene end was trimmed by 4 bases and the J gene end by 4 bases; junction bases not matched to a gene: 9. CDR1 and CDR2 (germline): SQVTM, ANQGSEA. This CDR3 has 15 residues. This CDR3 reads CSVALLAGVVYEQYF. The CDR3 nucleotides read TGCAGCGTTGCCCTACTAGCGGGAGTAGTATACGAGCAGTACTTC.

This clonotype was counted ten times or more. This chain uses TRBV12-3 or TRBV12-4 with TRBJ2-5, with TRBD2 identical over 9 bases. The CDR3 extends over 14 amino acids. The V and J ends lost 5 bases and 5 bases, in that order; junction bases with no gene match: 6. The CDR3 region is CASSRGLARETQYF. DNA for the CDR3: TGTGCCAGCAGTAGGGGACTAGCTAGGGAGACCCAGTACTTC.

Ten or more counts support this clonotype. The chain employs TRBV6-5 and TRBJ2-7; 10 bases match TRBD2. There are 14 residues in the CDR3. Germline CDR1 reads MNHEY; CDR2 reads SVGAGI. Germline trimming cut 4 bases from V and 4 bases from J; bases unmatched to any gene: 4. This chain's CDR3 is CASSSRTSGYEQYF. CDR3 nucleotides: TGTGCCAGCAGTTCAAGGACTAGCGGATACGAGCAGTACTTC.

The genes are TRBV3-1 and TRBJ1-5; D ambiguous. V was cut by 0 bases and J by 4 bases, with 4 bases left in between. The germline CDR1 and CDR2 sequences are LGHDT and YNNKEL (reference sequence). The CDR3 covers 13 residues. The CDR3 here is CASSQEENQPQHF. The CDR3 region has the DNA TGTGCCAGCAGCCAAGAGGAGAATCAGCCCCAGCATTTT.

This clonotype was detected ten times or more. This chain connects TRBV20-1 to TRBJ2-1, with 9 bases fitting TRBD2. Germline V CDR1 and CDR2: DFQATT, SNEGSKA (reference sequence). CDR3 length: 14 amino acids. The trim removed 4 bases at V and 4 bases at J, leaving 5 bases unmatched. This CDR3 reads CSATSGRRYNEQFF. The CDR3 DNA reads TGCAGTGCTACAAGCGGGAGGAGGTACAATGAGCAGTTCTTC.

This clonotype was seen repeatedly, ten times or more. The gene calls are TRBV29-1 and TRBJ2-2; D is undetermined. Trimming stripped 6 bases from V and 1 base from J, with 6 bases between. Germline V gives CDR1 SQVTM, CDR2 ANQGSEA. The CDR3 is 12 amino acids. In DNA form, the CDR3 reads TGCAGCGTGTACAGGAACACCGGGGAGCTGTTTTTT. As protein: CSVYRNTGELFF.

V and J are TRBV2 and TRBJ1-1; weak D call: TRBD1 (6 bases). CDR1 is SNHLY, CDR2 FYNNEI, per germline. This CDR3 spans 12 amino acids. V lost 6 bases and J 7 bases, leaving 12 bases between the germline ends. The CDR3: CASSADRYEAFF. CDR3 in DNA: TGTGCCAGCAGCGCAGACAGGTATGAAGCTTTCTTT. The complete variable domain, with remaining parts taken from reference TRBV2 and TRBJ1-1, reads EPEVTQTPSHQVTQMGQEVILRCVPISNHLYFYWYRQILGQKVEFLVSFYNNEISEKSEIFDDQFSVERPDGSNFTLKIRSTKLEDSAMYFCASSADRYEAFFGQGTRLTVV.

This clonotype has ten or more counts. The chain recombines TRBV15 with TRBJ2-1; TRBD2 matches 8 bases. V lost 1 base and J lost 7; bases outside the gene matches: 9. CDR3 size: 16 residues. Germline V gives CDR1 LNHNV, CDR2 YYDKDF (reference sequence). In nucleotides, the CDR3 is TGTGCCACCAGCAGAGGTCGAGCGGGAGTTTTAAATGAGCAGTTCTTC. Translation gives CATSRGRAGVLNEQFF.

V gene TRBV5-4 combines with J gene TRBJ1-2, with 9 bases identical to TRBD1. Germline V gene sequence: CDR1 SGHNT, CDR2 YYREEE (reference sequence). J was trimmed by 3 bases and V by 0 bases; bases with no gene match: 3. The CDR3 length is 15 residues. The CDR3 nucleotides read TGTGCCAGCAGCTTGGACCGGGACAGGGACTATGGCTACACCTTC. Protein product: CASSLDRDRDYGYTF.

V usage is TRBV29-1 and J usage is TRBJ1-2; D possibly corresponds to TRBD1 (6 bases). CDR3 length: 15 residues. Germline loops: CDR1 SQVTM, CDR2 ANQGSEA. Between the trimmed V and J ends, which lost 7 bases and 4 bases, there was a span of 22 bases. The CDR3, as DNA: TGCAGCGCCGGGAGGGTGGGGGCGACTGCCTATGGCTACACCTTC. Protein sequence: CSAGRVGATAYGYTF.

The chain recombines TRBV2 with TRBJ2-7; 9 bases are shared with TRBD2. V was pared by 6 bases and J by 7 bases, with 10 bases of the junction left unmatched. CDR1 and CDR2 from the germline V gene are SNHLY and FYNNEI. This CDR3 is 14 amino acids long. The CDR3 sequence: CASSRLAVRGEQYF. CDR3 bases: TGTGCCAGCAGCAGACTAGCGGTCCGTGGGGAGCAGTACTTC.

This clonotype has at least ten counts. J is TRBJ2-2 and V is TRBV19, with TRBD2 identical over 11 bases. CDR3 size: 17 residues. V shed 7 bases, J shed 5 bases, and the junction held 12 bases outside the gene matches. Germline V gene sequence: CDR1 LNHDA, CDR2 SQIVND (reference sequence). The CDR3 DNA sequence: TGTGCCAGTATCACCTCGACTAGCGGGGCTTCAACCGGGGAGCTGTTTTTT. This sequence encodes CASITSTSGASTGELFF.

As to this clonotype: A read error is likely here: a far larger clone is one base away. The DNA for the CDR3 is TGTGCCAGCACCAAAGGACGGAGTATGAACATTGAAGCTTTCTTT. Its protein is CASTKGRSMNIEAFF. This chain joins TRBV2 and TRBJ1-1; no definite D call. Germline V gives CDR1 SNHLY, CDR2 FYNNEI. The CDR3 length is 15 residues.